A selection of T cell receptor beta chains follows, all from one sample in a study of identical twins. TCRdb reanalysed the 5' RACE reads using MiXCR and keeps one entry per CDR3 protein. The data hold about 200,000 distinct CDR3 sequences, with roughly a tenth observed a single time. Sequencing was performed on memory (CD45RO+) T cells sorted from blood. These receptors all stem from a young woman in good health. The CDR3 runs from the conserved cysteine through the conserved F or W. Each record gives: V gene, D gene, J gene, CDR3 protein. A D gene is named only where the DNA matches it firmly.

V: TRBV27; D: NA; J: TRBJ1-2; CDR3: CASSLNRGRHLYGYTF
V: TRBV6-2/TRBV6-3; D: TRBD1; J: TRBJ2-4; CDR3: CASRDQGAGKNIQYF
V: TRBV20-1; D: NA; J: TRBJ1-1; CDR3: CSAAGRTSEAFF
V: TRBV5-1; D: TRBD1; J: TRBJ1-1; CDR3: CASSRDRGNTEAFF
V: TRBV7-9; D: NA; J: TRBJ1-6; CDR3: CASSLPNSPLHF
V: TRBV7-2; D: NA; J: TRBJ2-1; CDR3: CASSLMRQYNNEQFF
V: TRBV25-1; D: NA; J: TRBJ2-1; CDR3: CASSGPRWGALYNEQFF
V: TRBV7-2; D: NA; J: TRBJ2-7; CDR3: CASSEQNGVYEQYF
V: TRBV29-1; D: NA; J: TRBJ2-1; CDR3: CSVWTVREQFF
V: TRBV4-3; D: NA; J: TRBJ1-1; CDR3: CASRQSPNTEAFF
V: TRBV10-2; D: NA; J: TRBJ2-1; CDR3: CASSVTRQEQFF
V: TRBV9; D: TRBD2; J: TRBJ2-3; CDR3: CASSANSGTANTQYF
V: TRBV5-1; D: NA; J: TRBJ1-2; CDR3: CASSLGSSMNGYTF
V: TRBV12-3/TRBV12-4; D: NA; J: TRBJ1-2; CDR3: CASGVQGGYGYTF
V: TRBV20-1; D: NA; J: TRBJ2-3; CDR3: CSAKLGLPEGADTQYF
V: TRBV6-5; D: NA; J: TRBJ1-1; CDR3: CASSNNFGGGNTEAFF
V: TRBV29-1; D: NA; J: TRBJ1-1; CDR3: CSPVVRPNTEAFF
V: TRBV5-4; D: TRBD2; J: TRBJ2-1; CDR3: CASSLASASGGLSYNEQFF
V: TRBV9; D: NA; J: TRBJ1-5; CDR3: CASSVDGQGNQPQHF
V: TRBV7-2; D: NA; J: TRBJ2-5; CDR3: CASSRHRAETQYF
V: TRBV20-1; D: TRBD1; J: TRBJ2-5; CDR3: CSALWTGETQYF
V: TRBV10-3; D: NA; J: TRBJ2-3; CDR3: CAIKEGTDTQYF
V: TRBV5-1; D: NA; J: TRBJ2-3; CDR3: CASSLVPGDTQYF
V: TRBV7-8; D: TRBD2; J: TRBJ2-3; CDR3: CASSAGTSGDTQYF